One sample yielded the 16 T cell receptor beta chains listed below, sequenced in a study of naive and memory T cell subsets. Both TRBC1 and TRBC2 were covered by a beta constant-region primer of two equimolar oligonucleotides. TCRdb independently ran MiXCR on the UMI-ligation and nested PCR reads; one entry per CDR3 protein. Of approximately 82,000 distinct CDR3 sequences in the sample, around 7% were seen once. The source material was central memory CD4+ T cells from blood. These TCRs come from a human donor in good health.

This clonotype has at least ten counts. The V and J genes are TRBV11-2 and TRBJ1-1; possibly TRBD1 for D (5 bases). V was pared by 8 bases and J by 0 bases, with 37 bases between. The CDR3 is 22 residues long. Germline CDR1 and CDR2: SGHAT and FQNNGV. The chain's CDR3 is CASQSLTRQNRRAGGMNTEAFF. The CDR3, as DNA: TGTGCCAGCCAAAGCTTAACACGGCAAAACAGGCGTGCGGGGGGAATGAACACTGAAGCTTTCTTT. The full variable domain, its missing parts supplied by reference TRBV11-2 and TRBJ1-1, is EAGVAQSPRYKIIEKRQSVAFWCNPISGHATLYWYQQILGQGPKLLIQFQNNGVVDDSQLPKDRFSAERLKGVDSTLKIQPAKLEDSAVYLCASQSLTRQNRRAGGMNTEAFFGQGTRLTVV.

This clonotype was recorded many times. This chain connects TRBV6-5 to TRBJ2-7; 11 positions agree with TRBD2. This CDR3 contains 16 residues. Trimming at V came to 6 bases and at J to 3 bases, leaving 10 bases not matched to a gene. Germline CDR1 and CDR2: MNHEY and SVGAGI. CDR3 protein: CASREGTSGAGYEQYF. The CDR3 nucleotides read TGTGCCAGCAGGGAGGGGACTAGCGGAGCCGGCTACGAGCAGTACTTC.

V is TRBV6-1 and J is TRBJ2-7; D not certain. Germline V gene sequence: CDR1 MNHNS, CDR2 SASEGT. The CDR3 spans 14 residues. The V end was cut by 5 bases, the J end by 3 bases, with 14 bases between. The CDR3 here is CASSSRQSNYEQYF. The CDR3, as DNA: TGTGCCAGCAGTAGTCGACAAAGCAACTACGAGCAGTACTTC.

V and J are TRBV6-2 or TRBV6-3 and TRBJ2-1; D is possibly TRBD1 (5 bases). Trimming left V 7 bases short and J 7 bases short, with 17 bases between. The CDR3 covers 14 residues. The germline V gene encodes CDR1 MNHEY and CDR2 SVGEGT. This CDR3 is CASKGQGIGNEQFF. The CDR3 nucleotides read TGTGCCAGCAAAGGCCAGGGAATAGGTAATGAGCAGTTCTTC.

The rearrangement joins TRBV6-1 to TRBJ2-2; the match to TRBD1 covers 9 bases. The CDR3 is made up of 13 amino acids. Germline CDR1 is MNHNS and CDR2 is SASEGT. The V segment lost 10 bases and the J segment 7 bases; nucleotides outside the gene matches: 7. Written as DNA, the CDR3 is TGTGCCAAAAACAGGGGGCTGGGCGGGGAGCTGTTTTTT. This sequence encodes CAKNRGLGGELFF.

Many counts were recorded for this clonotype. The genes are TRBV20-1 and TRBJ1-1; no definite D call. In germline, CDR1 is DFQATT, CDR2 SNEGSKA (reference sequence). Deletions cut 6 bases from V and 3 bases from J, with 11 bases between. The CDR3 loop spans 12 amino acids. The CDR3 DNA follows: TGCAGTGCCCAACCACAGTACACTGAAGCTTTCTTT. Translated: CSAQPQYTEAFF.

CDR3 loop: CSVDSLEETQYF. The CDR3 nucleotides read TGCAGCGTCGACAGTCTGGAAGAGACCCAGTACTTC. The genes are TRBV29-1 and TRBJ2-5; D possibly corresponds to TRBD1 (5 bases). Germline V gene data show CDR1 as SQVTM and CDR2 as ANQGSEA. V lost 6 bases and J 3 bases, leaving 11 bases between the germline ends. This CDR3 is 12 amino acids long.

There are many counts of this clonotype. The CDR3 DNA sequence: TGTGCCAGCAGTCTCCTCGGGGGGGCCGGGGCCAACGTCCTGACTTTC. This codes for CASSLLGGAGANVLTF. The genes are TRBV6-2 or TRBV6-3 and TRBJ2-6; 8 positions match TRBD2. The CDR3 sequence is 16 residues long. J gave up 4 bases and V 5 bases, and 7 bases lay outside the gene matches. Germline CDR1 is MNHEY and CDR2 is SVGEGT.

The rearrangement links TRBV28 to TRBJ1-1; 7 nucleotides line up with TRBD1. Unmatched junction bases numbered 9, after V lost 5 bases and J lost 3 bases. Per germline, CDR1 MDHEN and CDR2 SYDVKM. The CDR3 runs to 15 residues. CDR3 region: CASSPGQVGDTEAFF. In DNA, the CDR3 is TGTGCCAGCAGTCCAGGACAGGTCGGGGACACTGAAGCTTTCTTT.

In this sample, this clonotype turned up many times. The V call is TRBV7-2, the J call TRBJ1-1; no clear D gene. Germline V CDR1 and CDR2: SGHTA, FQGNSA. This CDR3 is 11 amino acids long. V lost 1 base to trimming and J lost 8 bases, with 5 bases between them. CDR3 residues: CASSLVGEAFF. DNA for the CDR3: TGTGCCAGCAGCTTAGTGGGGGAAGCTTTCTTT.

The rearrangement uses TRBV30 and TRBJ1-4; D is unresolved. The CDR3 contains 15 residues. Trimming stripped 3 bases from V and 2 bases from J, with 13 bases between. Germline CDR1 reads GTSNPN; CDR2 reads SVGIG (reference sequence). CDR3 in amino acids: CAWRPLHGTNEKLFF. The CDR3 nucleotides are TGTGCCTGGAGACCATTGCATGGCACTAATGAAAAACTGTTTTTT.

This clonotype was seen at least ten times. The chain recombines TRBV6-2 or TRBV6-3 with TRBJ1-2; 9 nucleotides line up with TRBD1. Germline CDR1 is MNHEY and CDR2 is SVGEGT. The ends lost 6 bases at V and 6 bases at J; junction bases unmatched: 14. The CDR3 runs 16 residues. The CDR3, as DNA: TGTGCCAGCAGACCCGGACAGGGGCAACCAGGCGATGGCTACACCTTC. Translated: CASRPGQGQPGDGYTF.

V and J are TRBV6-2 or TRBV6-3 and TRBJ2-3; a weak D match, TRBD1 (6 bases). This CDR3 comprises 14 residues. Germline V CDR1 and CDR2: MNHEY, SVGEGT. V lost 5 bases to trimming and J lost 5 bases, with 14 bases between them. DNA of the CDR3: TGTGCCAGCAGTACAGGGATATGGGGAGATACGCAGTATTTT. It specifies CASSTGIWGDTQYF.

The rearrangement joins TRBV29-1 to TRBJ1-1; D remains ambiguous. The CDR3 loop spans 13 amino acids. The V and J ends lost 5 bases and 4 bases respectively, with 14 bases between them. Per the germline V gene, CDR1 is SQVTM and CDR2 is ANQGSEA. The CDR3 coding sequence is TGCAGCGTTCATGGGATTGGCGGCACTGAAGCTTTCTTT. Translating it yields CSVHGIGGTEAFF. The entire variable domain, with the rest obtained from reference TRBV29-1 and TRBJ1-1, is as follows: SAVISQKPSRDICQRGTSLTIQCQVDSQVTMMFWYRQQPGQSLTLIATANQGSEATYESGFVIDKFPISRPNLTFSTLTVSNMSPEDSSIYLCSVHGIGGTEAFFGQGTRLTVV.

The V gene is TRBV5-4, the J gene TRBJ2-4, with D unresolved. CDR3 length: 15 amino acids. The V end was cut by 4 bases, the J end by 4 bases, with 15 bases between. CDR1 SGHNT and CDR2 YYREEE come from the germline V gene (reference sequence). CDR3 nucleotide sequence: TGTGCCAGCAGCCCGGACGATAAGCTAAAAAACATTCAGTACTTC. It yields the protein CASSPDDKLKNIQYF. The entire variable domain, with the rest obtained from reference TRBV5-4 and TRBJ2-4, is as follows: ETGVTQSPTHLIKTRGQQVTLRCSSQSGHNTVSWYQQALGQGPQFIFQYYREEENGRGNFPPRFSGLQFPNYSSELNVNALELDDSALYLCASSPDDKLKNIQYFGAGTRLSVL.

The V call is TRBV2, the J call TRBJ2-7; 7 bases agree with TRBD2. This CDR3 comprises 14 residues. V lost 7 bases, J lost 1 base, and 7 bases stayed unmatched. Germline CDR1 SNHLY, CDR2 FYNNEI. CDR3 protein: CASNTRGGSYEQYF. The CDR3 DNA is TGTGCCAGCAATACACGCGGGGGTTCCTACGAGCAGTACTTC.